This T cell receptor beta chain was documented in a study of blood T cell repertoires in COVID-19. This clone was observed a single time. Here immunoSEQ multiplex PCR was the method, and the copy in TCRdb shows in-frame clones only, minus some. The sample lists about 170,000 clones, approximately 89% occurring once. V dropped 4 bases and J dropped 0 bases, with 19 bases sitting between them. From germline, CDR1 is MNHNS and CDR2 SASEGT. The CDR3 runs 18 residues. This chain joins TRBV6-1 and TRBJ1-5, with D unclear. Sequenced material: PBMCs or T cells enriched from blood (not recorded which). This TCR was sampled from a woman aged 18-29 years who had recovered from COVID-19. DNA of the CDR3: TGTGCCAGCAGTGCGGGAGAGGATGGGCTATATAGCAATCAGCCCCAGCATTTT. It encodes CASSAGEDGLYSNQPQHF.